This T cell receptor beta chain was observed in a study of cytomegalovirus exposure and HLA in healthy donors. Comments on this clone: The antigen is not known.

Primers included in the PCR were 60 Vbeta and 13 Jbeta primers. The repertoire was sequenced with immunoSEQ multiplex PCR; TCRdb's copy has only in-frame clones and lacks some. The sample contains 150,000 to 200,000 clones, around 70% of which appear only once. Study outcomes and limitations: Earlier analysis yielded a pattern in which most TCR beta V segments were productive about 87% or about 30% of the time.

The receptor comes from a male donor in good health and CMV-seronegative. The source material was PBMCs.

The CDR3 region is CASSSGTASFNQPQHF. In DNA, the CDR3 is TGTGCCAGCAGTTCCGGGACAGCGAGCTTCAATCAGCCCCAGCATTTT. The genes are TRBV6-5 and TRBJ1-5, with 7 nucleotides matching TRBD1. This CDR3 spans 16 amino acids. With V trimmed by 4 bases and J by 3 bases, 9 bases remained unmatched. The germline gives CDR1 MNHEY, CDR2 SVGAGI.